The 15 T cell receptor beta chains listed next were all sequenced from one sample in a study of radiation and T cells in renal cell carcinoma. This table comes from immunoSEQ multiplex PCR, and its TCRdb copy is limited to in-frame clones, with some not included. The table includes 120,000 or so clones, approximately 75% detected once. As to time point: blood 2 weeks post-SBRT. The treatment denotes: 15 Gy SBRT to primary tumor, nephrectomy 4 weeks later. The sample here was blood, taken from a patient whose treatment included radiotherapy and nephrectomy. Receptors originate from a woman aged 55 to 70 with renal cell carcinoma.

This clone was detected a few times. This chain connects TRBV11-2 to TRBJ2-3; the D gene is possibly TRBD1 (7 bases). The ends were cut back, 5 bases at V and 5 bases at J, with 20 bases in the middle. Looked up from germline, CDR1 is SGHAT and CDR2 is FQNNGV. The CDR3 covers 16 residues. CDR3 region: CASSPGGTVKGDTQYF. CDR3 DNA: TGTGCCAGCAGCCCAGGGGGGACAGTAAAAGGAGATACGCAGTATTTT.

The CDR3 loop reads CASSVDRRGYNSPLHF. For the CDR3, the DNA is TGTGCCAGCAGCGTGGACAGGAGAGGGTATAATTCACCCCTCCACTTT. J is TRBJ1-6 and V is TRBV7-9, with 7 nucleotides matching TRBD1. The germline V gene has CDR1 SEHNR and CDR2 FQNEAQ (reference sequence). V dropped 5 bases and J dropped 4; count of bases not matched to a gene: 8. The CDR3 extends over 16 amino acids.

The chain uses TRBV6-5 and TRBJ2-7; 8 nucleotides align to TRBD1. The CDR3 is made up of 14 amino acids. Germline CDR1 and CDR2: MNHEY and SVGAGI. V trimming: 4 bases; J trimming: 1 base; junction bases outside the gene matches: 3. The CDR3 region has the DNA TGTGCCAGCAGTTGGGGGGACAGGTCCTACGAGCAGTACTTC. Its protein product is CASSWGDRSYEQYF.

The chain uses TRBV5-1 and TRBJ1-1; possible D gene TRBD1, 5 bases. The CDR3 length is 12 residues. V dropped 1 base and J dropped 7 bases, with 8 bases sitting between them. Germline-derived CDR1 and CDR2 are SGHRS and YFSETQ. The CDR3 is CASSLSGGEAFF. In DNA form, the CDR3 reads TGCGCCAGCAGCTTGTCTGGGGGTGAAGCTTTCTTT.

This clone has a handful of counts. The V call is TRBV11-3, the J call TRBJ2-7, with 7 bases identical to TRBD1. Germline V gene data show CDR1 as SGHNT and CDR2 as YENEEA. The CDR3 runs 15 residues. Trimming removed 1 base from V and 1 base from J; junction bases left unmatched: 4. The CDR3 nucleotides read TGTGCCAGCAGCTTAGGGACAGGTCCTTCCTACGAGCAGTACTTC. It translates to CASSLGTGPSYEQYF.

The chain recombines TRBV6-5 with TRBJ1-3; 7 nucleotides match TRBD1. The junction had 7 bases not matched to a gene; V was cut back by 6 bases and J by 8 bases. Germline loops: CDR1 MNHEY, CDR2 SVGAGI. The CDR3 contains 13 residues. The CDR3 nucleotides are TGTGCCAGCAGATCGACAGGGACGGACACCATATATTTT. Encoded protein: CASRSTGTDTIYF.

The rearrangement uses TRBV30 and TRBJ2-6, with 7 nucleotides matching TRBD2. Germline assignment: CDR1 GTSNPN and CDR2 SVGIG (reference sequence). This CDR3 spans 15 amino acids. In nucleotides, the CDR3 is TGTGCTCGGGGAGGGGACCACTCTGGGGCCAACGTCCTGACTTTC. It encodes CARGGDHSGANVLTF.

This rearrangement joins TRBV19 to TRBJ1-5, with unresolved D. The V end was cut by 3 bases, the J end by 2 bases, with 11 bases between. Germline V gene sequence: CDR1 LNHDA, CDR2 SQIVND (reference sequence). The CDR3 has 15 amino acids. CDR3 DNA sequence: TGTGCCAGTAGTATGGGGAGGGATCGCAATCAGCCCCAGCATTTT. This sequence encodes CASSMGRDRNQPQHF.

The V gene is TRBV5-1, the J gene TRBJ1-2, with D hard to call. This CDR3 spans 13 amino acids. CDR1 SGHRS and CDR2 YFSETQ come from the germline V gene. Trimming cost V 0 bases and J 6 bases, with 9 bases left between them. DNA for the CDR3: TGCGCCAGCAGCTTGGTTGGCAGGAATGGCTACACCTTC. Protein sequence: CASSLVGRNGYTF.

The chain couples TRBV4-1 to TRBJ2-1; tentatively, D is TRBD2 (7 bases). Looked up from germline, CDR1 is MGHRA and CDR2 is YSYEKL. The CDR3 extends over 16 amino acids. Between the trimmed V and J ends, which lost 0 bases and 6 bases, there was a span of 15 bases. Written as DNA, the CDR3 is TGCGCCAGCAGCCAAGAAGGAGGGGGGGAGGCCAATGAGCAGTTCTTC. It is translated as CASSQEGGGEANEQFF.

V usage is TRBV21-1 and J usage is TRBJ2-1; TRBD2 is the table's D call and was not checked against the DNA. TRBV21-1 is given as a pseudogene. The CDR3 is 18 amino acids. DNA for the CDR3: TGTGCCAGCAGCGTCCCTGGGAAAGCGGGAGGGCACTACAATGAGCAGTTCTTC. This encodes CASSVPGKAGGHYNEQFF.

On this clone: Within the sample, other DNA sequences also encode this same CDR3. The rearrangement joins TRBV9 to TRBJ1-1, with D possibly TRBD1 on 5 matching bases. The CDR3 covers 14 residues. Germline CDR1 and CDR2: SGDLS and YYNGEE. V lost 0 bases, J lost 4 bases, and 10 bases lay in between. The CDR3 DNA reads as TGTGCCAGCAGCGTAGCAGGGAGAGGCACTGAAGCTTTCTTT. Amino acids: CASSVAGRGTEAFF.

This chain joins TRBV9 and TRBJ2-3; possibly TRBD2 for D (6 bases). This CDR3 region has 13 residues. Per the germline V gene, CDR1 is SGDLS and CDR2 is YYNGEE. Trimming took 3 bases from V and 8 from J, leaving 13 bases between them. CDR3 amino acids: CASSARLGGTQYF. The CDR3, as DNA: TGTGCCAGCAGCGCTAGGCTGGGGGGTACGCAGTATTTT.

The V and J genes are TRBV7-2 and TRBJ2-3, with D possibly TRBD2 on 7 matching bases. The CDR3 has 16 amino acids. Germline values: CDR1 SGHTA, CDR2 FQGNSA. Trimming pared 3 bases from V and 0 bases from J, leaving 13 bases between. DNA of the CDR3: TGTGCCAGCAGCTTTTTAGGGGGAGGGAGCACAGATACGCAGTATTTT. Its protein is CASSFLGGGSTDTQYF. Complete variable domain (other parts from reference TRBV7-2 and TRBJ2-3): GAGVSQSPSNKVTEKGKDVELRCDPISGHTALYWYRQSLGQGLEFLIYFQGNSAPDKSGLPSDRFSAERTGGSVSTLTIQRTQQEDSAVYLCASSFLGGGSTDTQYFGPGTRLTVL.

This chain links TRBV27 with TRBJ2-5; 7 bases match TRBD2. From germline, CDR1 is MNHEY and CDR2 SMNVEV (reference sequence). Germline trimming cut 1 base from V and 0 bases from J; bases unmatched to any gene: 2. The CDR3 is made up of 15 amino acids. In DNA, the CDR3 is TGTGCCAGCAGTTTATGGGGGGGGGACCAAGAGACCCAGTACTTC. Translating gives CASSLWGGDQETQYF.